The 4 T cell receptor beta chains in this list originate from one sample, sequenced in a study of long-term antiretroviral therapy in people with HIV. This was the immunoSEQ v3.0 assay at survey level. Produced via immunoSEQ multiplex PCR; TCRdb's table is partial and in-frame only. The table has 30,000 to 40,000 clones, roughly 82% seen once; the top ten hold under 15%. The input for sequencing was unsorted PBMCs, taken 0.3 years after starting antiretroviral therapy. These receptor sequences come from a man aged 18 to 30 with HIV.

This sequence joins TRBV11-2 and TRBJ2-2; tentative D call: TRBD2 (5 bases). Germline lookup yields CDR1 SGHAT and CDR2 FQNNGV. Trimming took 7 bases from V and 2 from J, leaving 26 bases between them. The CDR3 covers 19 residues. The CDR3 region is CASNSLLSAGHLNTGELFF. The CDR3 bases are TGTGCCAGCAACTCTCTTCTTAGTGCGGGCCACCTAAACACCGGGGAGCTGTTTTTT.

The chain has TRBV5-1 and TRBJ2-3, with 8 bases identical to TRBD2. The germline gives CDR1 SGHRS, CDR2 YFSETQ. The CDR3 is 15 residues long. V shed 1 base and J 2 bases; nucleotides not matched to a gene: 3. The CDR3 sequence: CASSLRGGPTDTQYF. DNA for the CDR3: TGCGCCAGCAGCTTGCGGGGGGGCCCCACAGATACGCAGTATTTT.

V is TRBV4-3 and J is TRBJ2-1; D remains ambiguous. Between the trimmed V and J ends, which lost 5 bases and 9 bases, there was a span of 14 bases. The CDR3 is made up of 13 amino acids. Germline V gene sequence: CDR1 LGHNA, CDR2 YSLEER. CDR3 nucleotide sequence: TGCGCCAGCAGCTATGGGCAGTCATCTGAGCAGTTCTTC. Protein product: CASSYGQSSEQFF.

This CDR3 reads CSVDVGVSYNEQFF. The CDR3 nucleotides are TGCAGCGTTGATGTGGGAGTCTCCTACAATGAGCAGTTCTTC. V gene TRBV29-1 combines with J gene TRBJ2-1, with D tentatively TRBD2 (5 bases). Trimming shortened V by 3 bases and J by 0 bases, and 9 bases separated the two germline ends. The length of the CDR3 is 14 residues. Germline V lookup: CDR1 SQVTM, CDR2 ANQGSEA.